This T cell receptor beta chain emerged from a study of cytomegalovirus exposure and HLA in healthy donors. PCR employed 60 Vbeta and 13 Jbeta primers. Assay used: immunoSEQ multiplex PCR; TCRdb lists only in-frame clones, some missing. The sample yields about 86,000 clones, about three quarters seen once. V dropped 8 bases and J dropped 5; count of bases not matched to a gene: 15. Germline V gene lookup returns CDR1 SNHLY and CDR2 FYNNEI. CDR3 length: 17 amino acids. This sequence originates from a man aged 55 to 70 in good health and CMV-seronegative. Source material: PBMCs. The V gene is TRBV2, the J gene TRBJ2-5; 12 bases fit TRBD1. The CDR3 protein is CASWGGPGQGAVETQYF. The CDR3 nucleotides are TGTGCCAGCTGGGGGGGCCCGGGACAGGGGGCTGTGGAGACCCAGTACTTC.